This T cell receptor (beta chain) was found in a study of T cell clonality in common variable immunodeficiency. General study points: Fewer TCRbeta clones were shared among CVID subjects than controls.

Many counts were recorded for this clone. Its antigen remains unidentified. The read ends 3 residues early relative to the CDR3; the germline J gene fills the gap. Some clones are missing from TCRdb's copy, which holds only in-frame ones; the method was immunoSEQ multiplex PCR. The sample is made up of 30,000 to 40,000 clones, none counted only once. This CDR3 spans 12 amino acids. Germline V gene lookup returns CDR1 SGHTA and CDR2 FQGNSA. Trimming pared 5 bases from V and 2 bases from J, leaving 5 bases between. Material: peripheral blood mononuclear cells. This TCR derives from a person aged 18 to 75 in good health. The V call is TRBV7-2, the J call TRBJ2-3; D is unresolved. CDR3 sequence reads: CASSPPTDTQYF. The sequenced CDR3 bases are TGTGCCAGCAGCCCTCCCACAGATACG. Full variable domain (missing parts from reference TRBV7-2 and TRBJ2-3): GAGVSQSPSNKVTEKGKDVELRCDPISGHTALYWYRQSLGQGLEFLIYFQGNSAPDKSGLPSDRFSAERTGGSVSTLTIQRTQQEDSAVYLCASSPPTDTQYFGPGTRLTVL.